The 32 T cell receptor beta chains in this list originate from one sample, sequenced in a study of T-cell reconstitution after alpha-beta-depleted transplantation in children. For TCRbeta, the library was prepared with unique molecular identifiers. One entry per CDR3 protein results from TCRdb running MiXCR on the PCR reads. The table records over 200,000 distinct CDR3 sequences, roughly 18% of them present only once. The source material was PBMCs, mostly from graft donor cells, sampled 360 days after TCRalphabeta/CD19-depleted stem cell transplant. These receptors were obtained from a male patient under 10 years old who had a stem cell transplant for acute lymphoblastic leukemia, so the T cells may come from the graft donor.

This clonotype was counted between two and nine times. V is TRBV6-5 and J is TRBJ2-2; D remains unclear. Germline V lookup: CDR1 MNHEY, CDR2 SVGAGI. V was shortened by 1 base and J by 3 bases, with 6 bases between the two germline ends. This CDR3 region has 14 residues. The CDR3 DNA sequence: TGTGCCAGCAGTTACTTCGCGGACACCGGGGAGCTGTTTTTT. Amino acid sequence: CASSYFADTGELFF.

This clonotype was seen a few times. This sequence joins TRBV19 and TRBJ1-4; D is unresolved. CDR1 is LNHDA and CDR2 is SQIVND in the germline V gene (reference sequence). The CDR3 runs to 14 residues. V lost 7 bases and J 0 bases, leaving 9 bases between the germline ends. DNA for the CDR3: TGTGCCAGTACGATACCGACAACTAATGAAAAACTGTTTTTT. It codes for CASTIPTTNEKLFF.

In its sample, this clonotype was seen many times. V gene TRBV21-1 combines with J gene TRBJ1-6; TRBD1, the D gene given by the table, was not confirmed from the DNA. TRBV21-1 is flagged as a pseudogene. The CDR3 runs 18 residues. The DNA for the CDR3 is TGTGCCAGCAGCAAAGCGCTTTGTGACAGGGAGATCAATTCACCCCTCCACTTT. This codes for CASSKALCDREINSPLHF.

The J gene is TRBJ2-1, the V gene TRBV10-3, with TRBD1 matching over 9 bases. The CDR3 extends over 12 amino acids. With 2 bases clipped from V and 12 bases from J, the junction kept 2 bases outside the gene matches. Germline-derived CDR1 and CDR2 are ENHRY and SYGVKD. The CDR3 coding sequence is TGTGCCATCAGTGAGGGGACAGGGTCGCAGTTCTTC. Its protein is CAISEGTGSQFF.

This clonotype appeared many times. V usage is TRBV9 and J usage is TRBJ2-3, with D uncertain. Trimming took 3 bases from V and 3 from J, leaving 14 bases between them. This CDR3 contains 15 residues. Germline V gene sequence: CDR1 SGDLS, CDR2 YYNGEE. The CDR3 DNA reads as TGTGCCAGCAGCGCCCCCCTTTCGGAAACAGATACGCAGTATTTT. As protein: CASSAPLSETDTQYF. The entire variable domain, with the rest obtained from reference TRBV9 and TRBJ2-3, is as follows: DSGVTQTPKHLITATGQRVTLRCSPRSGDLSVYWYQQSLDQGLQFLIQYYNGEERAKGNILERFSAQQFPDLHSELNLSSLELGDSALYFCASSAPLSETDTQYFGPGTRLTVL.

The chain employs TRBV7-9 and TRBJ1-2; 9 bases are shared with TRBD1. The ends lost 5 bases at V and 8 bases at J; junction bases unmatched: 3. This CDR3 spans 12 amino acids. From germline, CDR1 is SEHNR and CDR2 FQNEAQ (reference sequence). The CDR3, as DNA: TGTGCCAGCAGCGGGGACAGGGACGGCTACACCTTC. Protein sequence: CASSGDRDGYTF.

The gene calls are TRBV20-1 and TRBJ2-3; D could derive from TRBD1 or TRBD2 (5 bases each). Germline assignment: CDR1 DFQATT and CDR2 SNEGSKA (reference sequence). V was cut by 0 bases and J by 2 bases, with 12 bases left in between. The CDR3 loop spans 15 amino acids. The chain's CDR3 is CSARESEGYTDTQYF. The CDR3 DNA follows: TGCAGTGCTAGAGAGAGCGAGGGGTACACAGATACGCAGTATTTT.

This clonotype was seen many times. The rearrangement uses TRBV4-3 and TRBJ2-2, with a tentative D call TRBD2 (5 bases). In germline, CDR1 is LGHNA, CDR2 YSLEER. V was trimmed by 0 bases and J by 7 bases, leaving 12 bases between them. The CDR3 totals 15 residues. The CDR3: CASSQEGGSNGELFF. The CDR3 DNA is TGCGCCAGCAGCCAAGAAGGAGGATCGAACGGGGAGCTGTTTTTT.

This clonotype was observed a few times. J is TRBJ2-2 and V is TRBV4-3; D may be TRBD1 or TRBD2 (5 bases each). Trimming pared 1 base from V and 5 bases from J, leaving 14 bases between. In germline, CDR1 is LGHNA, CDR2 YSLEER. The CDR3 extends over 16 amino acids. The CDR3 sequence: CASSQVIPGRTGELFF. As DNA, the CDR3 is TGCGCCAGCAGCCAAGTAATTCCGGGACGGACCGGGGAGCTGTTTTTT.

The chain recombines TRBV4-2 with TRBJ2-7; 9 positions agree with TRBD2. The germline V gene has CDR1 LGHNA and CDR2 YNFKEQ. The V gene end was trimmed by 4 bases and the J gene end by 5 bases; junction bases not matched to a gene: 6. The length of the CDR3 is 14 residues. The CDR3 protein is CASSPLAGLNEQYF. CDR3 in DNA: TGTGCCAGCAGCCCCCTAGCGGGGCTCAACGAGCAGTACTTC.

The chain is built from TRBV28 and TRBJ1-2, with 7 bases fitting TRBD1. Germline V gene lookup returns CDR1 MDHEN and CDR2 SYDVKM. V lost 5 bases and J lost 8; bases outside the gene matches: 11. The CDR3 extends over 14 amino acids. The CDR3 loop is CASSTDRVRRGYTF. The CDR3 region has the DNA TGTGCCAGCAGTACAGACAGGGTTCGAAGAGGCTACACCTTC.

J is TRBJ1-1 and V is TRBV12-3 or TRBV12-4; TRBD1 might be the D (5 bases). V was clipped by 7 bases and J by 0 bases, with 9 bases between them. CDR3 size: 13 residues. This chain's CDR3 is CASNKQVNTEAFF. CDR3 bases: TGTGCCAGCAATAAACAGGTGAACACTGAAGCTTTCTTT.

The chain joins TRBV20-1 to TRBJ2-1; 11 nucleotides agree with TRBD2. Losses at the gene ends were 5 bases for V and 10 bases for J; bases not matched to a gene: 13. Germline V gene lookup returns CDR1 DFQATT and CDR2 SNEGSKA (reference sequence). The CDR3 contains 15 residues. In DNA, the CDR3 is TGCAGTGCTTTACTAGCGGGGGCCGGCCTCAAAGAGCAGTTCTTC. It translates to CSALLAGAGLKEQFF.

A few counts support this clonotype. CDR3 protein: CSARGGASDNEQFF. The DNA for the CDR3 is TGCAGTGCTAGAGGGGGGGCGAGTGACAATGAGCAGTTCTTC. The chain uses TRBV20-1 and TRBJ2-1; D might be TRBD1 or TRBD2, each matching 6 bases. This CDR3 spans 14 amino acids. Trimming took 1 base from V and 5 from J, leaving 12 bases between them. Germline CDR1 and CDR2: DFQATT and SNEGSKA (reference sequence).

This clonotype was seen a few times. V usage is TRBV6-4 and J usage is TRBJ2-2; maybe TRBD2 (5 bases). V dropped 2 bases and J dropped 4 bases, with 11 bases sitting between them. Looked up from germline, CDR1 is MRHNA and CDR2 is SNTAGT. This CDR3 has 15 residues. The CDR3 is CASSDRRAPTGELFF. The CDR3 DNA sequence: TGTGCCAGCAGTGACCGGCGGGCCCCCACCGGGGAGCTGTTTTTT.

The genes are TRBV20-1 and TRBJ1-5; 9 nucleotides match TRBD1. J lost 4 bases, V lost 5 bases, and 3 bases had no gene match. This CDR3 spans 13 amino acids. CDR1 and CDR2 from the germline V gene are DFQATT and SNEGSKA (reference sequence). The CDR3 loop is CSAPQGANQPQHF. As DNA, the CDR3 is TGCAGTGCTCCACAGGGGGCGAATCAGCCCCAGCATTTT.

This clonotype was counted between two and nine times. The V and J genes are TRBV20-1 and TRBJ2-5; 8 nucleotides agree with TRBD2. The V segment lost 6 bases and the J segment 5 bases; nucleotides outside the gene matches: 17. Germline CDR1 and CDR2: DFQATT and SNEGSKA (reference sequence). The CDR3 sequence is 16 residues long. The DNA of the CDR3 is TGCAGTGCGAACCGCGGCGGGGGGTGGGGAGGGGAGACCCAGTACTTC. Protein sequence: CSANRGGGWGGETQYF.

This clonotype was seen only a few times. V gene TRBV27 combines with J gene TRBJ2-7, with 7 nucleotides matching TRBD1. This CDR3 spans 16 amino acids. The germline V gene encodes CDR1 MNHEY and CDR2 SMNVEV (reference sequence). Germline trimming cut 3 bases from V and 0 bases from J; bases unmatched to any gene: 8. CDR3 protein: CASSLDPQGISYEQYF. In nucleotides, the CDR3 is TGTGCCAGCAGTTTGGATCCACAGGGGATCTCCTACGAGCAGTACTTC.

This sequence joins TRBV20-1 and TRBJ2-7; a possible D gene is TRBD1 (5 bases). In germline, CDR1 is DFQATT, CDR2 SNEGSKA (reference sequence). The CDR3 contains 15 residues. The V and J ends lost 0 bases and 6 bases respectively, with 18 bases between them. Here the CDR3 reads CSARDVLRGHLEQYF. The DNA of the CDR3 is TGCAGTGCTAGAGATGTGTTAAGGGGCCACCTCGAGCAGTACTTC.

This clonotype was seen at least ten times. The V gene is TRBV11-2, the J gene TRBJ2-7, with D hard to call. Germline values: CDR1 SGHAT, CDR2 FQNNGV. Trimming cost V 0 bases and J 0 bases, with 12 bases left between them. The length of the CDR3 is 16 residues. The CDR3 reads CASSLEPATSSYEQYF. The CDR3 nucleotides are TGTGCCAGCAGCTTAGAGCCAGCCACGAGCTCCTACGAGCAGTACTTC.

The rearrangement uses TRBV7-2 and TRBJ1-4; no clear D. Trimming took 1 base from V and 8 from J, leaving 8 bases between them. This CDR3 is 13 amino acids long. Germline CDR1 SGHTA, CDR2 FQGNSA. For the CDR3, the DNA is TGTGCCAGCAGCTTAGTAGCGCAAGAAAAACTGTTTTTT. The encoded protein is CASSLVAQEKLFF.

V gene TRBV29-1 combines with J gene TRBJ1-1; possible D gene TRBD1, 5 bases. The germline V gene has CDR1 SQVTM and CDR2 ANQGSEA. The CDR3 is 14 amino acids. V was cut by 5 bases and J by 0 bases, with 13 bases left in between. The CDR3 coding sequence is TGCAGCGTTTCATCCGGGACCGTGAACACTGAAGCTTTCTTT. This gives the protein CSVSSGTVNTEAFF.

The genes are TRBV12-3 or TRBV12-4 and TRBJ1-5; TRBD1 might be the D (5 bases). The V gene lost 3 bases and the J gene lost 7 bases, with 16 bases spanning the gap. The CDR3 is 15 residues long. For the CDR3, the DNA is TGTGCCAGCAGTTTTGTCCTTGGGGGAGGACAGCCCCAGCATTTT. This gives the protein CASSFVLGGGQPQHF.

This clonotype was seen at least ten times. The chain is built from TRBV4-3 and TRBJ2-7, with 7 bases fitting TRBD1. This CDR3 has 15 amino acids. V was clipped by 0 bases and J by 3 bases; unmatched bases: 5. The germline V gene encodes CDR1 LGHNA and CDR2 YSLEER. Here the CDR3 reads CASSQDKGANYEQYF. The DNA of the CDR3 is TGCGCCAGCAGCCAAGATAAGGGGGCGAACTACGAGCAGTACTTC.

The CDR3 loop reads CASSRIVSGGPQETQYF. The DNA of the CDR3 is TGCGCCAGCAGCAGGATCGTTAGCGGGGGACCACAAGAGACCCAGTACTTC. The chain has TRBV4-3 and TRBJ2-5; 9 bases map to TRBD2. Looked up from germline, CDR1 is LGHNA and CDR2 is YSLEER. V was pared by 5 bases and J by 2 bases, with 12 bases of the junction left unmatched. CDR3 length: 17 amino acids.

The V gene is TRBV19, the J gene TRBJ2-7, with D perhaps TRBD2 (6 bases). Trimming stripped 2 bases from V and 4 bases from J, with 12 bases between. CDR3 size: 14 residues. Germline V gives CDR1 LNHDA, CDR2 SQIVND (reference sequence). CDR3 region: CASSISLANYEQYF. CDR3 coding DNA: TGTGCCAGTAGTATAAGTCTAGCGAATTACGAGCAGTACTTC.

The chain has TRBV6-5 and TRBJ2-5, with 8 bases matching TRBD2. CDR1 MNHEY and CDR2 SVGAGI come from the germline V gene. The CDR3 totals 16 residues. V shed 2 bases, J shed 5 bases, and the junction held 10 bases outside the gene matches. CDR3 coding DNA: TGTGCCAGCAGTTACCGACTAGGCGGGGGGTTCGAGACCCAGTACTTC. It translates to CASSYRLGGGFETQYF.

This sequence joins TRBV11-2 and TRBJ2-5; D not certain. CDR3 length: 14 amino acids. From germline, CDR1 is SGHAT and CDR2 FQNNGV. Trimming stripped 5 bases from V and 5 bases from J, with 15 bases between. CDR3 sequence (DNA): TGTGCCAGCAGCCCCGGACCCCGTGGGGAGACCCAGTACTTC. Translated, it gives CASSPGPRGETQYF.

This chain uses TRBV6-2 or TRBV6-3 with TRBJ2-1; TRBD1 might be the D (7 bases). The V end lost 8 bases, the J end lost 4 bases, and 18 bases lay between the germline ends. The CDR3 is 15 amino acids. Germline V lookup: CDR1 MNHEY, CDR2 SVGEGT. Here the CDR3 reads CASQSRAGGYNEQFF. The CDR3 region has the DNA TGTGCCAGCCAAAGTAGGGCAGGGGGGTACAATGAGCAGTTCTTC.

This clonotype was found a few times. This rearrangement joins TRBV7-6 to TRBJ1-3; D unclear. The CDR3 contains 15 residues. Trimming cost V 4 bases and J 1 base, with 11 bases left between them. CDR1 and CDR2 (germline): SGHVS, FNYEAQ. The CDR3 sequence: CASSSQSPSGNTIYF. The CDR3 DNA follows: TGTGCCAGCAGCTCGCAGAGCCCGTCTGGAAACACCATATATTTT.

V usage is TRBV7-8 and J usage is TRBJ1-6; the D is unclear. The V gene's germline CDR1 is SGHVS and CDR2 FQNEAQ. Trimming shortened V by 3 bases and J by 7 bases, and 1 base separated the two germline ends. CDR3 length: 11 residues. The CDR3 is CASSFNSPLHF. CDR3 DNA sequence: TGTGCCAGCAGCTTCAATTCACCCCTCCACTTT.

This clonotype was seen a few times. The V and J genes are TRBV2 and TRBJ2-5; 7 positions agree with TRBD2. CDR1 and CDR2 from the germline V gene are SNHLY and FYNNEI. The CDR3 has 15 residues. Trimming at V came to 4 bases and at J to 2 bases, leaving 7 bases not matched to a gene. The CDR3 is CASSAQAGRQETQYF. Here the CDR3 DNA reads TGTGCCAGCAGTGCGCAAGCGGGGAGACAAGAGACCCAGTACTTC.